This TCR beta chain was recovered during a study of cytomegalovirus exposure and HLA in healthy donors. Study observations and caveats: Likely technical artifact: a cluster of highly shared sequence variants. Later analysis associated a missense DCLRE1C variant with TCR beta V- and J-gene trimming.

With 60 Vbeta and 13 Jbeta primers, the PCR was carried out. Using immunoSEQ multiplex PCR, the repertoire was profiled, and TCRdb retains in-frame clones only, with some absent. Counted here are around 180,000 clones, 84% occurring once; the ten biggest clones make up 0.2% to 0.3%. With respect to this clone: What it recognizes is unknown.

Germline V gene sequence: CDR1 SGHDN, CDR2 FVKESK. V shed 0 bases and J 4 bases; nucleotides not matched to a gene: 8. This CDR3 has 18 residues. Each donor was nominally healthy when sampled (though unrecorded immune exposures were likely). Sequencing used PBMCs. The rearrangement links TRBV14 to TRBJ2-1; 11 bases are shared with TRBD2. The sequence derives from a boy younger than 18 in good health and CMV-seronegative. The CDR3 bases are TGTGCCAGCAGCCAAGATCACATAGCGGGGGGGTGGTACAATGAGCAGTTCTTC. Its protein product is CASSQDHIAGGWYNEQFF.